Here is one T cell receptor (beta chain) with its context. The CDR3 loop spans 14 amino acids. Germline assignment: CDR1 MNHEY and CDR2 SMNVEV (reference sequence). Trimming stripped 7 bases from V and 6 bases from J, with 18 bases between. Each participant's cohort was designated according to participant-reported clinical history. These data are taken from a study of blood T cell repertoires in COVID-19. Study as a whole: The analysed material was cDNA or gDNA that came from T cells, B-cell-depleted T cells, or PBMCs.

Per the original methods: Amplification of reference gene primers provided the estimated nucleated cell counts. Only in-frame clones appear in the TCRdb table, and some are missing; sequencing was by immunoSEQ multiplex PCR. That table gives V, J and clone size, and the DNA gave D and trimming. The repertoire includes some 150,000 clones, around nine tenths of them detected once, and 1.2% sits in the top ten. The specimen was PBMCs or T cells enriched from blood (not recorded which). The source of this sequence is a woman aged 25 to 39 with acute COVID-19. This sequence joins TRBV27 and TRBJ1-2, with a weak D call TRBD1 (5 bases). The CDR3 DNA reads TGTGCCAGCACCCCGGCCGGGGGTCTAAATGGCTACACCTTC. Amino acids: CASTPAGGLNGYTF.